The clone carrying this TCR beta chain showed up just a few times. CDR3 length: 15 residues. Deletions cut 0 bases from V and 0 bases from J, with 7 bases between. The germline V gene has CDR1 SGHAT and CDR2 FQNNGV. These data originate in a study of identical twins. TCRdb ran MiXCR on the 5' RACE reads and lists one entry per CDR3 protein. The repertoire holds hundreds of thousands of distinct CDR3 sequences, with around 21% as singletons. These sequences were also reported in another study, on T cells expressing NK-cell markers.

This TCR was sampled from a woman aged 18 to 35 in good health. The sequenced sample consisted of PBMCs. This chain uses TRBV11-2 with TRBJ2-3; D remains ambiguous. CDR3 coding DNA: TGTGCCAGCAGCTTAGAAATCCTTAGCACAGATACGCAGTATTTT. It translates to CASSLEILSTDTQYF.